This T cell receptor (beta chain) emerged from a study of T and B cells in COVID-19 patients. For the study at large: Of under 25 active-infection patients, more than 9 were critically ill with mechanical ventilation or extracorporeal membrane oxygenation. Study-wide results and limits: No sequencing was yet done of CD4+, regulatory or CD8+ subsets, or of SARS-CoV-2-responsive or tetramer+ sorted cells. Clonality of TRB repertoires was high in active COVID-19; recovery brought above-healthy diversity and richness. Blood from mildly ill patients while symptomatic, and early samples from severe cases, were scarce.

BIOMED2 TRB-A/B primer pools were used in multiplex TRB PCR. TCRdb recomputed calls from the multiplex PCR reads with MiXCR, one row per CDR3 protein. The sample includes 6,000 or so distinct CDR3 sequences, around 34% seen only once; the top ten take around 62%. V was shortened by 5 bases and J by 0 bases, with 10 bases between the two germline ends. This CDR3 spans 15 amino acids. Each TRB amplification used roughly 230-550 ng of genomic DNA from blood. A few counts support this clonotype. The antigen is unknown. The source of this sequence is a human donor with active COVID-19. The material sequenced was blood. The chain combines TRBV12-3 or TRBV12-4 with TRBJ2-2, with D possibly called TRBD1 or TRBD2 (5 bases each). This chain's CDR3 is CASSRGGANTGELFF. CDR3 DNA: TGTGCCAGCAGTCGTGGGGGAGCGAACACCGGGGAGCTGTTTTTT.